This TCR beta chain is from a study of a mutant IDH1 vaccine in newly diagnosed glioma. Study background: Of treated patients, 62.5% were men and roughly 40% women, averaging around 42 years. Earlier treatment was radiotherapy, temozolomide, or both, with most getting both.

Repertoires were generated with immunoSEQ multiplex PCR, while TCRdb's copy carries only in-frame clones and drops some. This table has some 54,000 clones, 90% to 95% appearing once. Germline assignment: CDR1 WNHNN and CDR2 SYGVQD (reference sequence). J gave up 3 bases and V 3 bases, and 9 bases lay outside the gene matches. The CDR3 totals 17 residues. Study findings and constraints: Detectable vaccine-induced immune responses arose in more than 85% of patients.

This clone was seen a single time. The antigen is unknown. Time point denoted: week 11, during vaccination. Vaccination comprised doses that each held 300 ug of mutant IDH1 20-mer peptide, plus topical imiquimod. Astrocytomas that were new, WHO grade 3 or 4, IDH1-mutant and ATRX-lost were present in the donors. The chain has TRBV10-1 and TRBJ2-2, with 8 positions matching TRBD1. The sequenced sample was PBMCs, obtained from a glioma patient whose treatment included an IDH1 peptide vaccine. This clonotype was sampled from a man aged 50 to 60 with glioma. The CDR3, as DNA: TGCGCCAGCAGTGAAATCTCCCGGACAGGGTACACCGGGGAGCTGTTTTTT. It translates to CASSEISRTGYTGELFF.